This TCR beta chain was sequenced for a study of blood T cell repertoires in COVID-19. V shed 6 bases and J shed 1 base, with 7 bases lying between them. In germline, CDR1 is MNHEY, CDR2 SVGAGI. The CDR3 covers 13 residues. Produced via immunoSEQ multiplex PCR; TCRdb's table is partial and in-frame only. Of about 270,000 clones in the sample, approximately 86% are singletons; the top ten hold approximately 2.5%. Donors were grouped by their self-reported clinical history. Two negative PCRs, clearance, or symptom resolution had been documented for recovered Cohort 3 donors. About this clone itself: This sample also contains other DNA sequences that code for the same CDR3.

The sequence was collected from a woman under 30 who had recovered from COVID-19. Input material: PBMCs or T cells enriched from blood (not recorded which). V usage is TRBV6-5 and J usage is TRBJ1-3; D possibly corresponds to TRBD1 (5 bases). The CDR3 DNA is TGTGCCAGCAGAACAGGATCTGGAAACACCATATATTTT. Amino acid sequence: CASRTGSGNTIYF.